Each of the 22 T cell receptor beta chains below was sequenced from the same sample in a study of cytomegalovirus exposure and HLA in healthy donors. Clones were sequenced by immunoSEQ multiplex PCR, and TCRdb holds only the in-frame ones, with some missing. The profile shows around 250,000 clones, roughly 87% of them singletons. The sample comprised PBMCs. These receptor sequences come from a woman aged 30 to 39 in good health and CMV-seronegative.

J is TRBJ2-5 and V is TRBV4-2, with D tentatively TRBD2 (5 bases). CDR1 LGHNA and CDR2 YNFKEQ come from the germline V gene. The CDR3 loop spans 13 amino acids. V was pared by 1 base and J by 5 bases, with 8 bases between. The CDR3 DNA reads TGTGCCAGCAGCCAAGTTGAGCGGGAGACCCAGTACTTC. Encoded protein: CASSQVERETQYF.

The gene calls are TRBV7-3 and TRBJ2-1; 9 nucleotides agree with TRBD1. The CDR3 runs to 15 residues. V was pared by 4 bases and J by 6 bases, with 7 bases of the junction left unmatched. Germline assignment: CDR1 SGHTA and CDR2 FQGTGA. CDR3 bases: TGTGCCAGCAGCTCCGGGACAGGGCTAAGCAATGAGCAGTTCTTC. It yields the protein CASSSGTGLSNEQFF.

This clone was picked up a small number of times. The rearrangement links TRBV19 to TRBJ2-7; 9 bases are shared with TRBD1. The CDR3 is 16 amino acids. The trim removed 6 bases at V and 4 bases at J, leaving 13 bases unmatched. Germline-derived CDR1 and CDR2 are LNHDA and SQIVND (reference sequence). CDR3 region: CASSPPGGTGLYEQYF. The CDR3 DNA follows: TGTGCCAGTAGCCCTCCCGGCGGGACAGGGCTTTACGAGCAGTACTTC.

This chain uses TRBV6-4 with TRBJ2-3, with D perhaps matching TRBD1 or TRBD2 (5 bases each). This CDR3 is 14 amino acids long. Deletions cut 6 bases from V and 0 bases from J, with 10 bases between. Germline V gene sequence: CDR1 MRHNA, CDR2 SNTAGT. The CDR3: CASRPGASTDTQYF. CDR3 in DNA: TGTGCCAGCAGACCCGGGGCTAGCACAGATACGCAGTATTTT.

The chain couples TRBV5-4 to TRBJ2-3; TRBD2 matches 12 bases. The CDR3 consists of 16 residues. V was pared by 5 bases and J by 5 bases, with 9 bases of the junction left unmatched. The germline CDR1 and CDR2 sequences are SGHNT and YYREEE (reference sequence). The CDR3 DNA sequence: TGTGCCAGCAGTCGGGTGCTAGCGGGAGGGAAAGATACGCAGTATTTT. Residues: CASSRVLAGGKDTQYF.

The chain has TRBV27 and TRBJ2-7, with D unresolved. Trimming cost V 3 bases and J 3 bases, with 15 bases left between them. The CDR3 sequence is 15 residues long. CDR1 is MNHEY, CDR2 SMNVEV, per germline (reference sequence). CDR3 nucleotides: TGTGCCAGCAGTTTCGATAGCATCCCCGGCTACGAGCAGTACTTC. The encoded protein is CASSFDSIPGYEQYF.

V gene TRBV6-5 combines with J gene TRBJ1-1; D is ambiguous. There are 15 residues in the CDR3. Trimming took 0 bases from V and 1 from J, leaving 9 bases between them. In germline, CDR1 is MNHEY, CDR2 SVGAGI. The CDR3 is CASSYSLAGNTEAFF. The CDR3 bases are TGTGCCAGCAGTTACTCGCTTGCAGGGAACACTGAAGCTTTCTTT.

V and J are TRBV28 and TRBJ1-2, with a weak D call TRBD1 (6 bases). Deletions cut 2 bases from V and 3 bases from J, with 19 bases between. Germline values: CDR1 MDHEN, CDR2 SYDVKM. There are 17 residues in the CDR3. The CDR3 protein is CASSLPGTPGDDYGYTF. CDR3 DNA: TGTGCCAGCAGTTTACCTGGGACACCTGGTGATGACTATGGCTACACCTTC.

The rearrangement uses TRBV11-3 and TRBJ2-1; 7 nucleotides align to TRBD2. CDR3 size: 17 residues. The V gene's germline CDR1 is SGHNT and CDR2 YENEEA. After removal of 6 bases from V and 4 bases from J, the junction contained 15 bases not matched to a gene. The CDR3 here is CASSSGFGRNRYNEQFF. CDR3 bases: TGTGCCAGCAGTTCGGGATTCGGGAGGAATAGGTACAATGAGCAGTTCTTC.

The chain carries TRBV5-1 and TRBJ2-3, with 8 bases aligning to TRBD2. Germline V lookup: CDR1 SGHRS, CDR2 YFSETQ. The CDR3 contains 16 residues. V shed 2 bases and J 1 base; nucleotides not matched to a gene: 6. The CDR3: CASSFGAGGRTDTQYF. In DNA, the CDR3 is TGCGCCAGCAGCTTTGGGGCGGGAGGCCGCACAGATACGCAGTATTTT. The full variable domain, rest sourced from reference TRBV5-1 and TRBJ2-3, is KAGVTQTPRYLIKTRGQQVTLSCSPISGHRSVSWYQQTPGQGLQFLFEYFSETQRNKGNFPGRFSGRQFSNSRSEMNVSTLELGDSALYLCASSFGAGGRTDTQYFGPGTRLTVL.

The gene calls are TRBV15 and TRBJ1-5, with a possible D match to TRBD1 (5 bases). There are 11 residues in the CDR3. V dropped 0 bases and J dropped 13 bases, with 7 bases sitting between them. Germline V gives CDR1 LNHNV, CDR2 YYDKDF (reference sequence). The DNA for the CDR3 is TGTGCCACCAGCAGAGATGGGGCTCAGCATTTT. Amino acids: CATSRDGAQHF.

The chain couples TRBV9 to TRBJ2-7, with D perhaps matching TRBD2 (5 bases). V gave up 0 bases and J gave up 5 bases, with 12 bases separating them. This CDR3 has 14 amino acids. Germline V gene lookup returns CDR1 SGDLS and CDR2 YYNGEE. The DNA of the CDR3 is TGTGCCAGCAGCGTAGCCGATAGCGCCCACGAGCAGTACTTC. It yields the protein CASSVADSAHEQYF.

This chain connects TRBV5-1 to TRBJ2-1; 10 bases are a match to TRBD2. Looked up from germline, CDR1 is SGHRS and CDR2 is YFSETQ. This CDR3 is 14 amino acids long. V shed 3 bases, J shed 9 bases, and the junction held 6 bases outside the gene matches. CDR3 sequence reads: CASSSSGRAAEQFF. The CDR3 DNA sequence: TGCGCCAGCAGCTCCAGCGGGAGGGCCGCTGAGCAGTTCTTC.

This clone has only one observation. The chain combines TRBV4-1 with TRBJ2-1, with D hard to call. Trimming took off 0 bases at V and 7 bases at J, with 7 bases between the two ends. Germline-derived CDR1 and CDR2 are MGHRA and YSYEKL. This CDR3 has 13 amino acids. The CDR3 DNA reads as TGCGCCAGCAGCCAAGAAGTCGATAATGAGCAGTTCTTC. Protein: CASSQEVDNEQFF.

The chain joins TRBV4-1 to TRBJ1-5; D call uncertain. CDR3 size: 15 residues. The ends were cut back, 2 bases at V and 3 bases at J, with 11 bases in the middle. From germline, CDR1 is MGHRA and CDR2 YSYEKL. DNA of the CDR3: TGCGCCAGCAGCCAAACCCCCATATTCAATCAGCCCCAGCATTTT. Amino acid sequence: CASSQTPIFNQPQHF.

V usage is TRBV28 and J usage is TRBJ2-5; either TRBD1 or TRBD2 may fit D (5 bases each). Per germline, CDR1 MDHEN and CDR2 SYDVKM. There are 14 residues in the CDR3. The V and J ends lost 6 bases and 1 base respectively, with 12 bases between them. The CDR3 nucleotides read TGTGCCAGCAGCCTGGTGGGGACCCAAGAGACCCAGTACTTC. Encoded protein: CASSLVGTQETQYF.

This chain connects TRBV29-1 to TRBJ2-5; D possibly corresponds to TRBD1 (5 bases). This CDR3 spans 15 amino acids. Trimming stripped 2 bases from V and 0 bases from J, with 13 bases between. Germline values: CDR1 SQVTM, CDR2 ANQGSEA. CDR3: CSVETWQGNQETQYF. Written as DNA, the CDR3 is TGCAGCGTTGAAACATGGCAGGGCAACCAAGAGACCCAGTACTTC.

The chain links TRBV2 to TRBJ1-3, with TRBD1 identical over 9 bases. Trimming took 4 bases from V and 0 from J; bases not matched to a gene: 1. Germline CDR1 and CDR2: SNHLY and FYNNEI. The length of the CDR3 is 15 residues. CDR3 DNA: TGTGCCAGCAGTGGACAGGGGGGCTCTGGAAACACCATATATTTT. Its protein is CASSGQGGSGNTIYF.

This clone occurred once. The chain recombines TRBV9 with TRBJ2-5, with D unclear. This CDR3 spans 14 amino acids. Between the trimmed V and J ends, which lost 0 bases and 5 bases, there was a span of 11 bases. Germline assignment: CDR1 SGDLS and CDR2 YYNGEE. Here the CDR3 reads CASSVALGSETQYF. Here the CDR3 DNA reads TGTGCCAGCAGCGTAGCTTTGGGTTCGGAGACCCAGTACTTC.

V usage is TRBV19 and J usage is TRBJ2-7, with D perhaps given as TRBD1 or TRBD2 (5 bases each). The CDR3 contains 13 residues. Trimming removed 5 bases from V and 1 base from J, with 9 bases in between. The germline CDR1 and CDR2 sequences are LNHDA and SQIVND (reference sequence). CDR3 DNA: TGTGCCAGTAGTTGGGACGGATCCTACGAGCAGTACTTC. Protein: CASSWDGSYEQYF. The entire variable domain, with the rest obtained from reference TRBV19 and TRBJ2-7, is as follows: DGGITQSPKYLFRKEGQNVTLSCEQNLNHDAMYWYRQDPGQGLRLIYYSQIVNDFQKGDIAEGYSVSREKKESFPLTVTSAQKNPTAFYLCASSWDGSYEQYFGPGTRLTVT.

This chain connects TRBV7-8 to TRBJ1-2; D possibly corresponds to TRBD1 (6 bases). Deletions cut 5 bases from V and 1 base from J, with 14 bases between. This CDR3 spans 15 amino acids. Germline V CDR1 and CDR2: SGHVS, FQNEAQ. CDR3 loop: CASSAPGALNYGYTF. The CDR3 DNA reads as TGTGCCAGCAGCGCACCGGGGGCCCTTAACTATGGCTACACCTTC.

The rearrangement joins TRBV6-4 to TRBJ2-1; the match to TRBD2 covers 8 bases. The germline gives CDR1 MRHNA, CDR2 SNTAGT. Losses at the gene ends were 4 bases for V and 0 bases for J; bases not matched to a gene: 5. This CDR3 region has 16 residues. CDR3 sequence reads: CASSATSGSSYNEQFF. The CDR3 nucleotides are TGTGCCAGCAGTGCTACTAGCGGATCCTCCTACAATGAGCAGTTCTTC.